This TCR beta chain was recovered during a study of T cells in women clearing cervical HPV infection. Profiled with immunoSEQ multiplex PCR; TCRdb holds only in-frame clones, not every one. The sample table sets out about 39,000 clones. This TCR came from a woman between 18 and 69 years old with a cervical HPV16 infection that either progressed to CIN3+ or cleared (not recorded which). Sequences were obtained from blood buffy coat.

CDR3 sequence: CSVVRDRANEQFF. The DNA read from the CDR3 is TGCAGCGTGGTGCGGGACAGGGCGAATGAG. The chain is built from TRBV29-1 and TRBJ2-1; 9 bases align to TRBD1. The read ends 3 residues shy of where the CDR3 ends; the end is completed using the germline J gene. J gave up 7 bases and V 6 bases, and 7 bases lay outside the gene matches. The CDR3 runs 13 residues. Germline CDR1 is SQVTM and CDR2 is ANQGSEA.